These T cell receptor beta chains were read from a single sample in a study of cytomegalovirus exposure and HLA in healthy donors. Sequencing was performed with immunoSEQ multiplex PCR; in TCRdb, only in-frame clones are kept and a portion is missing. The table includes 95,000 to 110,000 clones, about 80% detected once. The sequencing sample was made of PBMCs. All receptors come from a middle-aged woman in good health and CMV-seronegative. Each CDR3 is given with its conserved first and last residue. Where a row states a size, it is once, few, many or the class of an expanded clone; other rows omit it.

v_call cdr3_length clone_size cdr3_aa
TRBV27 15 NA CASSLDLPGLYEQYF
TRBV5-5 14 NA CASSRGTGNTEAFF
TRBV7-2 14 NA CASSLNRGGDTQYF
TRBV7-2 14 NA CASSFSSSTDTQYF
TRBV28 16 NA CASSSPLRAGFYEQFF
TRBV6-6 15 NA CASSLGAGGEGGYTF
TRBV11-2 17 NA CASSLIVRVAGANVLTF
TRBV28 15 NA CASSERKGATYEQYF
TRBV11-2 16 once CASSFDTGSPYNEQFF
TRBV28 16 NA CASSLSPYRPAVGYTF
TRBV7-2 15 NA CASSLSGSINQPQHF
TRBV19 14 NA CASSFVGQGDGYTF
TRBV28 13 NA CASISTVNYGYTF
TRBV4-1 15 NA CASSQSLALGYEQYF
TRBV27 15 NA CASSFGGSPYNEQFF
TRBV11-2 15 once CASSLDRGYLNTIYF
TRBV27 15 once CASSFLRDGYEKLFF
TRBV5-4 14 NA CASSSARAGDEQYF
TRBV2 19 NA CASIPLRGLGQGVRDTQYF
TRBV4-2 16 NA CASSQDTAGSSSPLHF
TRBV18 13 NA CASSRGAGDDGYF
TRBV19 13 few CASSISGQETQYF
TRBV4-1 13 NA CASSQGPIGALFF
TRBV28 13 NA CASRTGLLGVLTF
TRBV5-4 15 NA CASSAGQDFTGELFF
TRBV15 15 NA CATSRQGGSKNIQYF
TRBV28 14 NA CASRNLYSNQPQHF
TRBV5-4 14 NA CASSLQGANYEQYF
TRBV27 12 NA CASSADSYEQYF
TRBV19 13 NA CASKTGSGYGYTF
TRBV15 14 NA CATGRGGYAGELFF
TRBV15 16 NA CATSRARARGDTEAFF
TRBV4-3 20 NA CASSHIRFSGLAGVQNEQFF
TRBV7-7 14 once CASSLATGSYEQYF
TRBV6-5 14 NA CASSLGSSSYEQYF
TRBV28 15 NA CASSLIAASYNEQFF
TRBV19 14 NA CASSRRQENTEAFF
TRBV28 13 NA CASSWRGRDGYTF
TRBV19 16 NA CASSPGPSRGFYEQYF
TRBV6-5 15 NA CASSTYDSGTGELFF
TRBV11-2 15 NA CASSLARGTLDEQYF
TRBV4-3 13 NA CASSQDGETEAFF
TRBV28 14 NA CASRTGLLPGELFF
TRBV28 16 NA CASSTTTVLAKNIQYF
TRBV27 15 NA CASSFRGAFNQPQHF
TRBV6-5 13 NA CASSYSPVYGYTF
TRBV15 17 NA CATSRSGTSRLLGEQYF
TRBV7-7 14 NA CASSSGQIGNEQFF
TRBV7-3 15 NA CATSSGGSSTDTQYF
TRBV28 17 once CASSLAEGDNLNYEQYF
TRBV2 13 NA CASNVLGQETQYF
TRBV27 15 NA CASSPLWSVNYGYTF
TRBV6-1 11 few CASSEHGEAFF
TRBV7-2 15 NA CASSLGLAGGKEQYF
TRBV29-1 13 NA CSVGLSGANVLTF